This T cell receptor (beta chain) was profiled in a study of T cell clusters in autoimmune cytopenias. Multiplex touch-down PCR amplified TRB using TRB-A and TRB-B pools in one tube. TCRdb re-called the multiplex PCR reads; every CDR3 protein appears as one record, without DNA. With about 5,000 distinct CDR3 sequences in the sample, the ten largest clones hold around 21%. Approximately 36,000 genome equivalents of blood DNA were amplified for TRB. The germline gives CDR1 MNHNS, CDR2 SASEGT. CDR3 length: 13 residues. Measured by frequency, this clonotype is medium-sized. The sample was also linked to a second study, of T cell repertoires in aging, cancer and after chemotherapy. From that report: Clear clonal overlap appeared across healthy donor samples taken over several months to years.

The genes are TRBV6-1 and TRBJ1-1; there is no DNA to check the TCRdb D call of TRBD1. The material sequenced was peripheral blood. This receptor was taken from a human donor in good health. CDR3 loop: CASALGFGDEAFF.